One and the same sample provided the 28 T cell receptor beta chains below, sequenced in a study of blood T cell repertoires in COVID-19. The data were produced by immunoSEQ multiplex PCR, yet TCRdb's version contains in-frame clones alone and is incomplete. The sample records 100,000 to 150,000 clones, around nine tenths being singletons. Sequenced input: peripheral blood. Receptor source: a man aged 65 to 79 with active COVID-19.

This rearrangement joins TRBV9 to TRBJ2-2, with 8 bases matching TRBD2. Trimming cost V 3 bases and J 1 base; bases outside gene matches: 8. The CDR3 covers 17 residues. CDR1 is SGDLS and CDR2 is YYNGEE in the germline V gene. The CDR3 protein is CASSATAGGWNTGELFF. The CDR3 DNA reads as TGTGCCAGCAGCGCAACCGCGGGAGGCTGGAACACCGGGGAGCTGTTTTTT.

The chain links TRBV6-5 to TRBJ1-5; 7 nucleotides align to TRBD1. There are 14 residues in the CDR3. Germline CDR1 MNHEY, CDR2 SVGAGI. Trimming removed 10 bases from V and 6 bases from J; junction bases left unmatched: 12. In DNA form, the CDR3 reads TGTGCCACACAGGGGCAGGGGAGGTTTCAGCCCCAGCATTTT. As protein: CATQGQGRFQPQHF.

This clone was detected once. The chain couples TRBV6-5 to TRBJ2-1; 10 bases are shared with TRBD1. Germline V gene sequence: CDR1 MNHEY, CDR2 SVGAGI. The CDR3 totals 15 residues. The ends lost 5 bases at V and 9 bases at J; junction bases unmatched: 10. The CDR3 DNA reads TGTGCCAGCAGTACCCGGGACAGGGGTGTGGGTGAGCAGTTCTTC. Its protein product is CASSTRDRGVGEQFF.

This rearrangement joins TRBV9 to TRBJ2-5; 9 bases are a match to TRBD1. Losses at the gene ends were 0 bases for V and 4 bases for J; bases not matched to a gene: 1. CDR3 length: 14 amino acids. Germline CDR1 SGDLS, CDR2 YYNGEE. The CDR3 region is CASSVVGQGETQYF. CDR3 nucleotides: TGTGCCAGCAGCGTAGTGGGACAGGGAGAGACCCAGTACTTC.

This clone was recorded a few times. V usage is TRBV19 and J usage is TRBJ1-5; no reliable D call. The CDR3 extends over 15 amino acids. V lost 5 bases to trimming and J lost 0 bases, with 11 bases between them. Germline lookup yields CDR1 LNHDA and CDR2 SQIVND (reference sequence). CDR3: CASSLYLYSNQPQHF. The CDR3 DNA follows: TGTGCCAGTAGTCTCTACCTTTATAGCAATCAGCCCCAGCATTTT. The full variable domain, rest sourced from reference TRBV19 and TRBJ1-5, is DGGITQSPKYLFRKEGQNVTLSCEQNLNHDAMYWYRQDPGQGLRLIYYSQIVNDFQKGDIAEGYSVSREKKESFPLTVTSAQKNPTAFYLCASSLYLYSNQPQHFGDGTRLSIL.

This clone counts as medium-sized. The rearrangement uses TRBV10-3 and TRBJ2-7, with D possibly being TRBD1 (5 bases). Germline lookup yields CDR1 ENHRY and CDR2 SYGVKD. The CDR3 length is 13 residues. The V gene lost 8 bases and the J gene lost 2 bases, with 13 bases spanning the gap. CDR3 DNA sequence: TGTGCCATCCATAACGACAGCCCCTACGAGCAGTACTTC. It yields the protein CAIHNDSPYEQYF.

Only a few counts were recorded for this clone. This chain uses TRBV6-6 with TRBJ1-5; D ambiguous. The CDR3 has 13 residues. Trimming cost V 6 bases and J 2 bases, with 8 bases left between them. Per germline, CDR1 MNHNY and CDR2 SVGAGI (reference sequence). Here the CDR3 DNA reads TGTGCCAGCAGCCCCCGGGGCAATCAGCCCCAGCATTTT. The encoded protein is CASSPRGNQPQHF.

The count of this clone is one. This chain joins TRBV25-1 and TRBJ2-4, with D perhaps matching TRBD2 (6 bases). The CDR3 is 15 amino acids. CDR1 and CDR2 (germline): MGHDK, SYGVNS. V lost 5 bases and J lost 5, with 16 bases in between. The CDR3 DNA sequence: TGTGCCAGCAGTTCATATGGAGGGGACGAAAACATTCAGTACTTC. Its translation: CASSSYGGDENIQYF.

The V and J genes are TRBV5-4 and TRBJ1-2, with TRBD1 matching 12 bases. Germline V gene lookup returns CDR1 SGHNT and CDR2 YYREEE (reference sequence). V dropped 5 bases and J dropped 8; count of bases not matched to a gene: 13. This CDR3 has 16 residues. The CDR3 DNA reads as TGTGCCAGCAGTTGGGACCGGGACAGGGGGCGTGGGGGCTACACCTTC. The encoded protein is CASSWDRDRGRGGYTF. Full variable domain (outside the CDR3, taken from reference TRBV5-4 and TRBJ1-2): ETGVTQSPTHLIKTRGQQVTLRCSSQSGHNTVSWYQQALGQGPQFIFQYYREEENGRGNFPPRFSGLQFPNYSSELNVNALELDDSALYLCASSWDRDRGRGGYTFGSGTRLTVV.

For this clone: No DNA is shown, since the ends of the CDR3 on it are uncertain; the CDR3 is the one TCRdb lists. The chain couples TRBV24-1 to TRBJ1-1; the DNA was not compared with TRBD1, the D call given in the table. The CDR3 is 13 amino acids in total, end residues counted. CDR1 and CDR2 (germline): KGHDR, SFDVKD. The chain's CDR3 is CATSVPGGTEAFF.

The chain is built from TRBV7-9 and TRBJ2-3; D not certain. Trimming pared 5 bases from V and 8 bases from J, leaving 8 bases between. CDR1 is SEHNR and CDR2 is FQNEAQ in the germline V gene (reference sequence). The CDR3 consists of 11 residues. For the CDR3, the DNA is TGTGCCAGCAGCCTAGGCGCTACGCAGTATTTT. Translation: CASSLGATQYF.

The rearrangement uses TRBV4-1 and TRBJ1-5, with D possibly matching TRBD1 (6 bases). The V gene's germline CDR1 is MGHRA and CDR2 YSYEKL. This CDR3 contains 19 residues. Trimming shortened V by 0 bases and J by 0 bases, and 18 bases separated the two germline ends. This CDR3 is CASSQDMPRDTYSNQPQHF. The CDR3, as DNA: TGCGCCAGCAGCCAAGATATGCCCCGGGACACCTATAGCAATCAGCCCCAGCATTTT.

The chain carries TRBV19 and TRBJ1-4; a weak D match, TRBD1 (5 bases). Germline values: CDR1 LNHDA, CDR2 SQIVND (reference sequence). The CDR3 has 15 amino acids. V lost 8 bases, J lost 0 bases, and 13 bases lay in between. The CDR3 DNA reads TGTGCCAGTTCGGGGGTAGTTGCAACTAATGAAAAACTGTTTTTT. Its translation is CASSGVVATNEKLFF. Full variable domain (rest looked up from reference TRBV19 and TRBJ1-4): DGGITQSPKYLFRKEGQNVTLSCEQNLNHDAMYWYRQDPGQGLRLIYYSQIVNDFQKGDIAEGYSVSREKKESFPLTVTSAQKNPTAFYLCASSGVVATNEKLFFGSGTQLSVL.

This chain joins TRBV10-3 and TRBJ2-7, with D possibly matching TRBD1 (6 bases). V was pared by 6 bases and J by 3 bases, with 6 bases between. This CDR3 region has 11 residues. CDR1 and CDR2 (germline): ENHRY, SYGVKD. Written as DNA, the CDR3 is TGTGCCATCAGGGACAGCTACGAGCAGTACTTC. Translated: CAIRDSYEQYF.

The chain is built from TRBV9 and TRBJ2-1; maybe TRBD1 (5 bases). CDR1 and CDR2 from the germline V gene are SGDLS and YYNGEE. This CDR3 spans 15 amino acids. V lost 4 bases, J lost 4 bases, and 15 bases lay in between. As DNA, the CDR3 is TGTGCCAGCAGCCCTCAAGGGGCGGATTACAATGAGCAGTTCTTC. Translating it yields CASSPQGADYNEQFF.

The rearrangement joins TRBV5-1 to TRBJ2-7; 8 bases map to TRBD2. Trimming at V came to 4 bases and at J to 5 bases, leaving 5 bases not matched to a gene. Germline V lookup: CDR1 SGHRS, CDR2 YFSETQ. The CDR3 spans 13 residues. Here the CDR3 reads CASSPGLVDEQYF. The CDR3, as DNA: TGCGCCAGCAGCCCGGGACTAGTCGACGAGCAGTACTTC.

The CDR3 region has the DNA TGTGCCAGCAGGTCCCGGGACAGAGGTGAAAAACTGTTTTTT. Residues: CASRSRDRGEKLFF. The chain joins TRBV28 to TRBJ1-4; 7 bases match TRBD1. Losses at the gene ends were 6 bases for V and 7 bases for J; bases not matched to a gene: 8. CDR3 length: 14 amino acids. The V gene's germline CDR1 is MDHEN and CDR2 SYDVKM.

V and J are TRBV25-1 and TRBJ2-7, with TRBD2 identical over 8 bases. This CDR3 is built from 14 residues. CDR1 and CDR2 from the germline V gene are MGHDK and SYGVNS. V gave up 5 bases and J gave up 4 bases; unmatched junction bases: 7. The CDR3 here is CASSSGLAVYEQYF. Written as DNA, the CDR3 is TGTGCCAGCAGTAGCGGACTAGCAGTATACGAGCAGTACTTC.

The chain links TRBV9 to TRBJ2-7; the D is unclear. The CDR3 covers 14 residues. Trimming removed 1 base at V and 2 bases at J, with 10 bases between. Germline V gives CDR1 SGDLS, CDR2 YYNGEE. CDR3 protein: CASSVNSYAYEQYF. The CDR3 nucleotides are TGTGCCAGCAGCGTAAACAGCTACGCCTACGAGCAGTACTTC.

DNA for the CDR3: TGTGCCAGCGCGACTAGCGGGAGCCGGAATGAGCAGTTCTTC. Protein product: CASATSGSRNEQFF. V and J are TRBV28 and TRBJ2-1, with TRBD2 identical over 12 bases. The CDR3 loop spans 14 amino acids. Trimming removed 8 bases from V and 7 bases from J; junction bases left unmatched: 6. CDR1 and CDR2 (germline): MDHEN, SYDVKM.

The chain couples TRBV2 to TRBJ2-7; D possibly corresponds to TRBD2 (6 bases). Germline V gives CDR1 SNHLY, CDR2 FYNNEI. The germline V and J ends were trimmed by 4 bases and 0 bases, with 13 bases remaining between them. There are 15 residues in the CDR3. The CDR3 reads CASSVVSGSSYEQYF. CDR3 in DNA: TGTGCCAGCAGTGTAGTTAGCGGAAGCTCCTACGAGCAGTACTTC.

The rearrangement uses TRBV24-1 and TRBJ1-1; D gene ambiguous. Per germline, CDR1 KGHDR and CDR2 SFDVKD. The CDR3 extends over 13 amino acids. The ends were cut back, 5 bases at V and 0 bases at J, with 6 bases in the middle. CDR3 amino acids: CATSAGMNTEAFF. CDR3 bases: TGTGCCACCAGTGCTGGCATGAACACTGAAGCTTTCTTT.

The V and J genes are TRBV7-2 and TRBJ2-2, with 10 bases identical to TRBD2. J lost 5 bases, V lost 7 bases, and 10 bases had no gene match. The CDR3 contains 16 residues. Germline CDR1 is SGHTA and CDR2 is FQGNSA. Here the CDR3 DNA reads TGTGCCAGCATCTCCGCCCCTAGCGGGAGTACCGGGGAGCTGTTTTTT. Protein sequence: CASISAPSGSTGELFF.

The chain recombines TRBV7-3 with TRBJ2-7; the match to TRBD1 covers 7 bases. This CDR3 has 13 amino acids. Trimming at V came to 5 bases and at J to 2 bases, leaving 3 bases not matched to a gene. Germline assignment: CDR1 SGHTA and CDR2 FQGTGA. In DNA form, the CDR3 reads TGTGCCAGCAGCCAGCAGGGGGCCTACGAGCAGTACTTC. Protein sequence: CASSQQGAYEQYF.

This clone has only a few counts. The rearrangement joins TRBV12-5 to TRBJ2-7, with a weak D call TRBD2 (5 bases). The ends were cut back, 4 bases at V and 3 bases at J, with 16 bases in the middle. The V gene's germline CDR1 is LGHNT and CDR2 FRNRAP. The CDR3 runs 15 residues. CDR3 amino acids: CASGSPLGSHYEQYF. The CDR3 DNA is TGTGCTAGTGGTTCGCCCCTGGGGAGCCACTACGAGCAGTACTTC.

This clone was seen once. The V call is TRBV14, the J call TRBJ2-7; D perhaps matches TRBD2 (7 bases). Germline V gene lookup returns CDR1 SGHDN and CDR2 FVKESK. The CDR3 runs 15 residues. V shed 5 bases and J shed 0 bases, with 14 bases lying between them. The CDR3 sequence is CASSRGRGHSYEQYF. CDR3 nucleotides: TGTGCCAGCAGCAGGGGGAGGGGCCACTCCTACGAGCAGTACTTC.

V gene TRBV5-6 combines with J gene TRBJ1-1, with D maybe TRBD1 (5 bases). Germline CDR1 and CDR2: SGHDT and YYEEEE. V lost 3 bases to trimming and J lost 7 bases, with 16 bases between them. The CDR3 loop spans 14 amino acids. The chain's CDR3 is CASSYTPWGDEAFF. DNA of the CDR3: TGTGCCAGCAGCTACACACCGTGGGGGGATGAAGCTTTCTTT.

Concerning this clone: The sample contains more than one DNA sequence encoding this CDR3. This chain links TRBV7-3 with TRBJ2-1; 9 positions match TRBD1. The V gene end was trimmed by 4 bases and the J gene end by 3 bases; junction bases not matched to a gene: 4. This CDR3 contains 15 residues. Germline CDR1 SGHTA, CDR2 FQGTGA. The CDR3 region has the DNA TGTGCCAGCAGCTCCGGGACAGGGAGCTACAATGAGCAGTTCTTC. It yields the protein CASSSGTGSYNEQFF.